These T cell receptor beta chains were read from a single sample in a study of blood T cell repertoires in COVID-19. Assay: immunoSEQ multiplex PCR; the TCRdb copy retains only in-frame clones and omits some. The sample records 300,000 to 350,000 clones, approximately 88% being singletons. Sequencing input: PBMCs or T cells enriched from blood (not recorded which). The receptors here all came from a man aged 25 to 40 who had recovered from COVID-19. The CDR3 runs from the conserved cysteine through the conserved F or W. The D gene is left open where the match is weak.

.	TRBJ2-1	TRBV5-1	CASSLVRSSYNEQFF
TRBD1	TRBJ2-2	TRBV5-1	CASSPGQGAFGELFF
.	TRBJ2-5	TRBV29-1	CSVEIWRTSSKETQYF
.	TRBJ1-2	TRBV7-2	CASSLGSSNYGYTF
TRBD1	TRBJ1-2	TRBV6-5	CASSPRGDSGGYTF
.	TRBJ2-2	TRBV5-1	CASSDSFLESGELFF
TRBD1	TRBJ2-7	TRBV7-9	CASSLKGQPYEQYF
.	TRBJ1-1	TRBV5-4	CASSGATGADTEAFF
.	TRBJ1-5	TRBV6-1	CASSEMTGYSNQPQHF
TRBD2	TRBJ2-7	TRBV28	CASSSSGISYEQYF
.	TRBJ2-1	TRBV19	CASSRTGTNNEQFF
.	TRBJ1-3	TRBV10-3	CAITDSAGNTIYF
TRBD1	TRBJ2-6	TRBV27	CASSSTGTGYSGANVLTF
.	TRBJ1-2	TRBV2	CASSVGGKANYGYTF
.	TRBJ1-2	TRBV3-1/TRBV3-2	CASSLRDTANYGYTF
.	TRBJ1-3	TRBV6-5	CASSYWRGGAGNTIYF
.	TRBJ1-6	TRBV4-1	CASSPPSGSYNSPLHF
TRBD1	TRBJ1-1	TRBV12-3/TRBV12-4	CASRTGTGVEAFF
TRBD1	TRBJ1-4	TRBV5-1	CASSWTGDNEKLFF
.	TRBJ1-2	TRBV27	CASSLGRNYGYTF
.	TRBJ2-7	TRBV2	CASSETLQTAVVGEQYF
.	TRBJ1-1	TRBV4-2	CASSPEGVNTEAFF
.	TRBJ2-2	TRBV9	CASSPTRVHGELFF
.	TRBJ2-4	TRBV12-3/TRBV12-4	CASSSTAVQYF
TRBD1	TRBJ1-2	TRBV2	CASRQGGYGYTF
.	TRBJ1-1	TRBV11-2	CASSSDRLGFTEAFF
.	TRBJ1-5	TRBV19	CASSIEAGTYSNQPQHF
.	TRBJ1-3	TRBV11-2	CASTLPGSLTGNTIYF
TRBD1	TRBJ1-2	TRBV7-9	CASSPGQGDYGYTF
.	TRBJ2-5	TRBV7-9	CASSLIQGNQETQYF
TRBD1	TRBJ2-7	TRBV5-1	CASSSGDSYEQYF
TRBD1	TRBJ1-2	TRBV27	CASRATGAYGYTF
.	TRBJ1-1	TRBV28	CASSLPGNTEAFF
.	TRBJ2-7	TRBV30	CAWVDSYEQYF
TRBD1	TRBJ2-3	TRBV10-3	CAITEYRGSGTDTQYF
TRBD2	TRBJ2-7	TRBV5-1	CASSPQGGDYEQCF
TRBD1	TRBJ1-4	TRBV28	CASSTGGQGGEKLFF
.	TRBJ1-1	TRBV12-3/TRBV12-4	CASSLSAGGGAFF
TRBD1	TRBJ1-5	TRBV3-1/TRBV3-2	CASSRDRDQPQHF
.	TRBJ1-1	TRBV10-3	CAISVEGGTEAFF
.	TRBJ1-2	TRBV7-2	CASSLAQTNYGYTF
.	TRBJ2-7	TRBV5-1	CASSAQGSVGYEQYF
TRBD2	TRBJ2-3	TRBV6-1	CASSEVGGGTDTQYF
TRBD1	TRBJ1-2	TRBV2	CASSEAVSGQVRYGYTF
.	TRBJ2-6	TRBV5-5	CASSLGGSSGANVLTF
.	TRBJ2-7	TRBV11-2	CASSLGGVAEQYF
TRBD1	TRBJ1-2	TRBV5-5	CASSFVGQGGYGYTF
TRBD1	TRBJ2-1	TRBV11-2	CASSPRTGRVSNEQFF